These 2 T cell receptor beta chains originate from one sample sequenced in a study of blood T cell repertoires in COVID-19. Profiled with immunoSEQ multiplex PCR; TCRdb holds only in-frame clones, not every one. This sample has about 33,000 clones, with roughly 84% found just once. Sequencing input: peripheral blood. These receptors originate from a human donor in a cohort sampled during active COVID-19.

The V call is TRBV7-9, the J call TRBJ2-1; 7 bases are shared with TRBD2. CDR1 SEHNR and CDR2 FQNEAQ come from the germline V gene (reference sequence). Losses at the gene ends were 5 bases for V and 0 bases for J; bases not matched to a gene: 7. The CDR3 runs to 16 residues. CDR3 in DNA: TGTGCCAGCAGCCAAGCGGGACGCCCCTCCTACAATGAGCAGTTCTTC. Its translation: CASSQAGRPSYNEQFF.

The chain carries TRBV27 and TRBJ2-7; D possibly corresponds to TRBD2 (5 bases). The CDR3 extends over 12 amino acids. Germline CDR1 reads MNHEY; CDR2 reads SMNVEV (reference sequence). The V gene lost 10 bases and the J gene lost 4 bases, with 14 bases spanning the gap. In DNA, the CDR3 is TGTGCCACTCGTGGGAGAGCGTACGAGCAGTACTTC. Protein product: CATRGRAYEQYF.